These 23 T cell receptor beta chains were all obtained from the same sample, sequenced in a study of naive and memory T cell subsets. The beta constant-region primer was an equimolar mix of two oligonucleotides covering TRBC1 and TRBC2. Nested alpha and beta constant-region primers with the SP2 primer drove four PCR rounds on ligated cDNA. MiXCR, run by TCRdb on the UMI-ligation and nested PCR reads, gives a single entry per CDR3 protein. The sample yields 80,000 or so distinct CDR3 sequences, approximately 9.2% seen once. Sequencing input: naive CD8+ T cells from blood. These receptors originate from a human donor in good health.

A few counts support this clonotype. The rearrangement links TRBV7-7 to TRBJ2-5; D not resolved. The CDR3 is made up of 14 amino acids. The germline gives CDR1 SSHAT, CDR2 FNYEAQ (reference sequence). The V end lost 6 bases, the J end lost 2 bases, and 13 bases lay between the germline ends. CDR3 sequence: CASSSGRSQETQYF. The CDR3 coding sequence is TGTGCCAGCAGTTCCGGCAGGAGTCAAGAGACCCAGTACTTC.

V gene TRBV9 combines with J gene TRBJ1-5, with D hard to call. V was shortened by 3 bases and J by 1 base, with 5 bases between the two germline ends. Germline V CDR1 and CDR2: SGDLS, YYNGEE. The CDR3 covers 13 residues. The CDR3 DNA sequence: TGTGCCAGCAGCGGGAGCAGCAATCAGCCCCAGCATTTT. Protein: CASSGSSNQPQHF.

The V and J genes are TRBV5-4 and TRBJ2-7, with D unresolved. The germline CDR1 and CDR2 sequences are SGHNT and YYREEE (reference sequence). The length of the CDR3 is 13 residues. Deletions cut 3 bases from V and 3 bases from J, with 10 bases between. The CDR3 here is CASSSEVVYEQYF. For the CDR3, the DNA is TGTGCCAGCAGCTCTGAGGTGGTCTACGAGCAGTACTTC.

This clonotype occurred many times. Here the CDR3 DNA reads TGTGCCAGCACGTCCTCCTTCGGTTGGGAGTACCTGAACACTGAAGCTTTCTTT. Encoded protein: CASTSSFGWEYLNTEAFF. V gene TRBV28 combines with J gene TRBJ1-1; no clear D. Germline assignment: CDR1 MDHEN and CDR2 SYDVKM. Trimming shortened V by 7 bases and J by 0 bases, and 24 bases separated the two germline ends. The CDR3 has 18 residues.

In this sample, this clonotype turned up a few times. J is TRBJ1-5 and V is TRBV4-1; D might be TRBD1 (5 bases). This CDR3 region has 13 residues. CDR1 is MGHRA and CDR2 is YSYEKL in the germline V gene. Trimming shortened V by 4 bases and J by 6 bases, and 10 bases separated the two germline ends. The DNA of the CDR3 is TGCGCCAGCAGCCTCTCGGGGGTTCAGCCCCAGCATTTT. This encodes CASSLSGVQPQHF.

This clonotype has ten or more counts. The rearrangement links TRBV27 to TRBJ2-3; D possibly corresponds to TRBD1 (5 bases). The CDR3 is 14 amino acids. Germline CDR1 is MNHEY and CDR2 is SMNVEV (reference sequence). V was clipped by 4 bases and J by 4 bases, with 12 bases between them. Here the CDR3 DNA reads TGTGCCAGCAGTTCGGCAGGGATGTCAGATACGCAGTATTTT. Its translation: CASSSAGMSDTQYF.

The rearrangement uses TRBV20-1 and TRBJ2-5; maybe TRBD2 (5 bases). V shed 0 bases and J shed 3 bases, with 11 bases lying between them. CDR1 and CDR2 from the germline V gene are DFQATT and SNEGSKA (reference sequence). This CDR3 is 14 amino acids long. The CDR3 coding sequence is TGCAGTGCTAGAGATGGCCGAGGGAAAGAGACCCAGTACTTC. Protein: CSARDGRGKETQYF.

There are many counts of this clonotype. The chain has TRBV27 and TRBJ2-3; 7 bases align to TRBD2. CDR3 length: 13 residues. Germline CDR1 MNHEY, CDR2 SMNVEV (reference sequence). The trim removed 7 bases at V and 6 bases at J, leaving 7 bases unmatched. CDR3 nucleotide sequence: TGTGCCAGCACCATGCGGGAGTATGATACGCAGTATTTT. This encodes CASTMREYDTQYF.

The gene calls are TRBV10-3 and TRBJ1-1; no firm D call. The germline V and J ends were trimmed by 0 bases and 2 bases, with 10 bases remaining between them. Germline lookup yields CDR1 ENHRY and CDR2 SYGVKD. The CDR3 is 15 residues long. CDR3 coding DNA: TGTGCCATCAGTGAGTCGATAGGGCGCAACACTGAAGCTTTCTTT. It translates to CAISESIGRNTEAFF.

There are a few counts of this clonotype. The rearrangement links TRBV7-6 to TRBJ1-2; perhaps TRBD1 as D (5 bases). The V and J ends lost 4 bases and 4 bases respectively, with 10 bases between them. Germline CDR1 is SGHVS and CDR2 is FNYEAQ. The CDR3 consists of 13 residues. Written as DNA, the CDR3 is TGTGCCAGCAGCTCGAGGGACGGCTATGGCTACACCTTC. Protein product: CASSSRDGYGYTF.

This clonotype was recorded many times. The chain joins TRBV27 to TRBJ2-1; unclear D gene. Germline V gene sequence: CDR1 MNHEY, CDR2 SMNVEV (reference sequence). The germline V and J ends were trimmed by 5 bases and 9 bases, with 17 bases remaining between them. CDR3 length equals 14 residues. DNA of the CDR3: TGTGCCAGCAGTGAAAACTTTATGAGTGGTGAGCAGTTCTTC. Translated: CASSENFMSGEQFF.

This chain links TRBV5-1 with TRBJ2-1; 9 bases agree with TRBD2. The CDR3 runs to 16 residues. The V and J ends lost 6 bases and 7 bases, in that order; junction bases with no gene match: 14. Germline lookup yields CDR1 SGHRS and CDR2 YFSETQ. The DNA for the CDR3 is TGCGCCAGCACCCTGGCTAGCGGGATTAATGAGAATGAGCAGTTCTTC. This codes for CASTLASGINENEQFF.

J is TRBJ2-3 and V is TRBV4-1; a weak D match, TRBD1 (6 bases). The V gene lost 1 base and the J gene lost 5 bases, with 19 bases spanning the gap. The CDR3 loop spans 17 amino acids. Germline values: CDR1 MGHRA, CDR2 YSYEKL. DNA for the CDR3: TGCGCCAGCAGCCAAGCCCCCCACAGGGAAGGGGGAGATACGCAGTATTTT. The encoded protein is CASSQAPHREGGDTQYF.

This clonotype was found once. The V and J genes are TRBV18 and TRBJ2-7; D call uncertain. The ends were cut back, 0 bases at V and 5 bases at J, with 8 bases in the middle. CDR1 and CDR2 (germline): KGHSH, LQKENI. The CDR3 contains 13 residues. Here the CDR3 reads CASSPPVRDEQYF. In nucleotides, the CDR3 is TGTGCCAGCTCACCACCCGTTAGAGACGAGCAGTACTTC.

This clonotype was found a few times. The genes are TRBV12-3 or TRBV12-4 and TRBJ2-3; D is possibly TRBD1 (5 bases). The CDR3 is 16 amino acids. The V end lost 0 bases, the J end lost 2 bases, and 12 bases lay between the germline ends. The CDR3 is CASSLAARALTDTQYF. The DNA for the CDR3 is TGTGCCAGCAGTTTAGCCGCCAGGGCACTCACAGATACGCAGTATTTT.

CDR3 amino acids: CASSYSSSGQTDTQYF. The CDR3 DNA reads as TGTGCCAGCAGTTACTCGAGCTCTGGCCAGACAGATACGCAGTATTTT. The chain has TRBV6-6 and TRBJ2-3; no definite D call. CDR1 is MNHNY, CDR2 SVGAGI, per germline (reference sequence). V was clipped by 0 bases and J by 3 bases, with 13 bases between them. The CDR3 loop spans 16 amino acids.

This clonotype came up many times. The CDR3 here is CASSPNLNTIYF. CDR3 DNA: TGTGCCAGCAGCCCGAATTTAAACACCATATATTTT. The gene calls are TRBV7-6 and TRBJ1-3, with D unresolved. From germline, CDR1 is SGHVS and CDR2 FNYEAQ. Trimming took off 5 bases at V and 6 bases at J, with 8 bases between the two ends. The CDR3 is 12 residues long. Based on the CDR3 plus reference TRBV7-6 and TRBJ1-3, the full variable domain is GAGVSQSPRYKVTKRGQDVALRCDPISGHVSLYWYRQALGQGPEFLTYFNYEAQQDKSGLPNDRFSAERPEGSISTLTIQRTEQRDSAMYRCASSPNLNTIYFGEGSWLTVV.

This clonotype has only a few counts. The chain recombines TRBV25-1 with TRBJ2-4; TRBD2 might be the D (5 bases). CDR1 and CDR2 from the germline V gene are MGHDK and SYGVNS. The CDR3 loop spans 12 amino acids. V was shortened by 6 bases and J by 7 bases, with 10 bases between the two germline ends. CDR3 sequence (DNA): TGTGCCAGCAGGGACTTTCGGAACATTCAGTACTTC. This sequence encodes CASRDFRNIQYF.

The genes are TRBV20-1 and TRBJ1-2, with unresolved D. Germline-derived CDR1 and CDR2 are DFQATT and SNEGSKA (reference sequence). The CDR3 runs to 12 residues. V was pared by 3 bases and J by 10 bases, with 15 bases between. CDR3 DNA: TGCAGTGCTAGGTCACGGGATTCGGCCTACACCTTC. This encodes CSARSRDSAYTF.

This clonotype was detected a few times. At one end, the junction sequence differs from germline, possibly due to a read error. This rearrangement joins TRBV2 to TRBJ2-5; D perhaps matches TRBD1 (6 bases). The CDR3 is made up of 11 amino acids. Germline CDR1 and CDR2: SNHLY and FYNNEI. The CDR3 DNA sequence: TGTGCCAGCAGCCTGAGTTCTGGGGACAACTTC. This translates into CASSLSSGDNF.

The table lists this clonotype with a few counts. The chain links TRBV5-1 to TRBJ1-1; TRBD1 matches 9 bases. The ends lost 4 bases at V and 6 bases at J; junction bases unmatched: 13. Germline CDR1 and CDR2: SGHRS and YFSETQ. CDR3 length: 16 amino acids. The CDR3 region is CASSDRMMGQGSEAFF. The CDR3 region has the DNA TGCGCCAGCAGCGATCGAATGATGGGACAGGGTTCTGAAGCTTTCTTT.

This clonotype came up a few times. The chain has TRBV5-4 and TRBJ2-1; 10 nucleotides match TRBD1. The CDR3 is 15 residues long. Looked up from germline, CDR1 is SGHNT and CDR2 is YYREEE (reference sequence). V shed 7 bases and J 4 bases; nucleotides not matched to a gene: 8. CDR3 protein: CASGRRGQGYNEQFF. The DNA for the CDR3 is TGTGCCAGCGGGAGGAGGGGACAGGGGTACAATGAGCAGTTCTTC.

The V and J genes are TRBV20-1 and TRBJ2-1; D perhaps matches TRBD1 (6 bases). The CDR3 extends over 13 amino acids. The germline V gene encodes CDR1 DFQATT and CDR2 SNEGSKA (reference sequence). Trimming pared 1 base from V and 9 bases from J, leaving 13 bases between. In DNA form, the CDR3 reads TGCAGTGCTAGAGGTGGGGGCGGCGCTGAGCAGTTCTTC. Translating it yields CSARGGGGAEQFF.